The 4 T cell receptor beta chains in this list originate from one sample, sequenced in a study of blood T cell repertoires in COVID-19. Profiled with immunoSEQ multiplex PCR; TCRdb holds only in-frame clones, not every one. Among roughly 180,000 clones, more than 65% were seen once, and the ten largest hold around 8.1%. The sequencing input was peripheral blood. The receptor source for this set is a woman aged 60 to 75 with COVID-19, enrolled during active disease.

The rearrangement uses TRBV20-1 and TRBJ1-2; possibly TRBD1 for D (5 bases). CDR1 and CDR2 from the germline V gene are DFQATT and SNEGSKA (reference sequence). The CDR3 is 11 amino acids. DNA for the CDR3: TGCAGCGTTGGGGGGGTCTATGGCTACACCTTC. Translation: CSVGGVYGYTF.

CDR3 protein: CSVHPGAANYGYTF. The DNA for the CDR3 is TGCAGCGTTCACCCTGGGGCAGCTAACTATGGCTACACCTTC. The V gene is TRBV29-1, the J gene TRBJ1-2, with a weak D call TRBD1 (5 bases). Between the trimmed V and J ends, which lost 5 bases and 0 bases, there was a span of 13 bases. Germline CDR1 and CDR2: SQVTM and ANQGSEA. This CDR3 spans 14 amino acids.

The V and J genes are TRBV3-1 (or the pseudogene TRBV3-2) and TRBJ2-5; 9 bases match TRBD2. V lost 3 bases, J lost 5 bases, and 7 bases stayed unmatched. There are 15 residues in the CDR3. Germline CDR1 reads LGHDT; CDR2 reads YNNKEL (reference sequence). CDR3 sequence reads: CASSQVAGEGETQYF. For the CDR3, the DNA is TGTGCCAGCAGCCAGGTAGCGGGGGAAGGGGAGACCCAGTACTTC.

This chain links TRBV5-4 with TRBJ1-1; 9 bases match TRBD1. J lost 2 bases, V lost 2 bases, and 1 base had no gene match. This CDR3 is 14 amino acids long. CDR1 is SGHNT and CDR2 is YYREEE in the germline V gene (reference sequence). CDR3 amino acids: CASSLQGANTEAFF. The CDR3 bases are TGTGCCAGCAGCTTACAGGGGGCTAACACTGAAGCTTTCTTT.